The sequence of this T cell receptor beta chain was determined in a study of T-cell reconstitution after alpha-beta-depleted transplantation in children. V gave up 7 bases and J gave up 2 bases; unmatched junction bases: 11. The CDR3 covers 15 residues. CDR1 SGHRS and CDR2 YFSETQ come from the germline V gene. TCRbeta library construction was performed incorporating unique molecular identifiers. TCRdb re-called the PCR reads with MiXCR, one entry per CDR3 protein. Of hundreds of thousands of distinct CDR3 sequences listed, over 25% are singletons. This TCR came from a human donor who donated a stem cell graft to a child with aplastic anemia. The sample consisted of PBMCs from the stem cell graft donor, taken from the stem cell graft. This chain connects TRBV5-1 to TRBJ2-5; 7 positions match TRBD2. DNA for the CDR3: TGCGCCAGCGCACCCGGGGGGAATACGCAAGAGACCCAGTACTTC. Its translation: CASAPGGNTQETQYF.